These 21 T cell receptor beta chains share one sample of origin, sequenced in a study of T cells in women clearing cervical HPV infection. Measured with immunoSEQ multiplex PCR; TCRdb has only the in-frame clones, and not every one. Its table records tens of thousands of clones. Material: blood buffy coat. Source of these receptors: a woman aged 18-69 years with a cervical HPV16 infection that either progressed to CIN3+ or cleared (not recorded which).

A note on this clone: The read ends 3 residues before the CDR3 terminus; that terminus is restored from the germline J gene. V and J are TRBV5-1 and TRBJ2-3, with D possibly TRBD1 on 6 matching bases. This CDR3 has 15 amino acids. Germline-derived CDR1 and CDR2 are SGHRS and YFSETQ. Trimming stripped 0 bases from V and 3 bases from J, with 11 bases between. CDR3 DNA, as far as it was read: TGCGCCAGCAGCTTGGGCACTACAGGGACAGATACG. It codes for CASSLGTTGTDT. The CDR3 in its entirety is CASSLGTTGTDTQYF.

As concerns this clone: The read gets to within 3 residues of the CDR3 end, and the germline J gene fills in the rest. The genes are TRBV19 and TRBJ2-2; no clear D. CDR1 and CDR2 from the germline V gene are LNHDA and SQIVND (reference sequence). This CDR3 comprises 17 residues. Incomplete CDR3 DNA: TGTGCCAGTAGTAGGCCGCCGGGTATCCGAAGTAATTCACCG. Amino acid sequence: CASSRPPGIRSNSP. The entire CDR3 reads CASSRPPGIRSNSPLFF.

Concerning this clone: The read is 3 residues too short to cover the CDR3 end, so that end is filled in from the germline J gene. The V gene is TRBV20-1, the J gene TRBJ1-5; 7 nucleotides match TRBD1. This CDR3 spans 16 amino acids. CDR1 is DFQATT and CDR2 is SNEGSKA in the germline V gene (reference sequence). V lost 3 bases to trimming and J lost 0 bases; unmatched junction nucleotides: 8. The CDR3 spells CSASSSGQPSNQPQHF. CDR3 DNA (partial): TGCAGTGCTAGCTCTTCGGGACAGCCTAGCAATCAGCCC.

Note on this clone: The DNA ends 3 residues before the CDR3 does, and the rest of the CDR3 is filled in from the germline J gene. The chain carries TRBV5-1 and TRBJ2-3, with a tentative D call TRBD1 (6 bases). This CDR3 is 15 amino acids long. Germline V gives CDR1 SGHRS, CDR2 YFSETQ. The V end lost 4 bases, the J end lost 5 bases, and 17 bases lay between the germline ends. The CDR3 bases that were read are TGCGCCAGCAGCAGATCAGGGGCCACCAGAGATACG. Protein product: CASSRSGATRDT. The whole CDR3 is CASSRSGATRDTQYF.

About this clone itself: The observed sequence ends 3 residues before the CDR3 terminus, with the missing tail filled in from the germline J gene. This sequence joins TRBV20-1 and TRBJ1-2; D gene ambiguous. V shed 4 bases and J shed 0 bases, with 6 bases lying between them. The CDR3 consists of 12 residues. In germline, CDR1 is DFQATT, CDR2 SNEGSKA (reference sequence). The sequenced CDR3 bases are TGCAGTGCTAAGGTTACTAACTATGGC. Its translation is CSAKVTNYG. In full, the CDR3 reads CSAKVTNYGYTF.

A note on this clone: One junction end disagrees with the germline gene, perhaps due to a read error. Read coverage stops 3 residues before the CDR3 terminus; the germline J gene supplies the remainder. This sequence joins TRBV7-7 and TRBJ2-1; TRBD2 matches at 8 bases. Per germline, CDR1 SSHAT and CDR2 FNYEAQ (reference sequence). The CDR3 is 14 residues long. The DNA read from the CDR3 is TGTGCTAGCAGCCGGACGGGGGGGGATAATGAG. As protein: CASSRTGGDNE. The entire CDR3 reads CASSRTGGDNEQFF.

As to this clone: The CDR3 end is not reached by the read, which stops 3 residues before it; the germline J gene fills it in. V gene TRBV10-3 combines with J gene TRBJ1-5, with 11 bases fitting TRBD1. The V gene end was trimmed by 2 bases and the J gene end by 6 bases; junction bases not matched to a gene: 3. Germline V gene lookup returns CDR1 ENHRY and CDR2 SYGVKD. The CDR3 runs to 15 residues. The CDR3 loop reads CAISEGQGAGQPQHF. CDR3 bases read: TGTGCCATCAGTGAGGGACAGGGGGCGGGTCAGCCC.

As regards this clone: The DNA ends 3 residues before the CDR3 does, and the rest of the CDR3 is filled in from the germline J gene. V and J are TRBV19 and TRBJ1-6, with a tentative D call TRBD1 (6 bases). The CDR3 runs 17 residues. Germline V CDR1 and CDR2: LNHDA, SQIVND (reference sequence). V lost 5 bases and J lost 7, with 21 bases in between. CDR3: CASSLQGPGGANSPLHF. The part of the CDR3 DNA that was read is TGTGCCAGTAGTCTGCAGGGGCCAGGTGGTGCGAATTCACCC. Based on the CDR3 plus reference TRBV19 and TRBJ1-6, the full variable domain is DGGITQSPKYLFRKEGQNVTLSCEQNLNHDAMYWYRQDPGQGLRLIYYSQIVNDFQKGDIAEGYSVSREKKESFPLTVTSAQKNPTAFYLCASSLQGPGGANSPLHFGNGTRLTVT.

On this clone itself: Read sequence stops 3 residues before the CDR3 end, and the germline J gene provides the missing end. The rearrangement uses TRBV7-9 and TRBJ2-1; the match to TRBD1 covers 8 bases. Germline V CDR1 and CDR2: SEHNR, FQNEAQ (reference sequence). V shed 8 bases and J 9 bases; nucleotides not matched to a gene: 15. This CDR3 contains 15 residues. The sequenced CDR3 bases are TGTGCCAGCGGCACACCTCGGGACAGGAAGGTTGAG. Protein: CASGTPRDRKVE. In full, the CDR3 is CASGTPRDRKVEQFF.

As for this clone: The read finishes 3 residues shy of the CDR3 end, and the germline J gene is used to complete it. The chain couples TRBV6-2 or TRBV6-3 to TRBJ2-1; 9 bases line up with TRBD1. V lost 6 bases, J lost 1 base, and 7 bases stayed unmatched. CDR1 MNHEY and CDR2 SVGEGT come from the germline V gene. CDR3 length equals 16 residues. The CDR3 region is CASRTAGTGSYNEQFF. The CDR3 DNA, read in part, is TGTGCCAGCAGAACCGCCGGGACAGGGTCCTACAATGAG.

Details on this clone: The read finishes 3 residues shy of the CDR3 end, and the germline J gene is used to complete it. The V and J genes are TRBV5-1 and TRBJ2-5, with D possibly matching TRBD2 (7 bases). The ends were cut back, 4 bases at V and 2 bases at J, with 15 bases in the middle. Germline CDR1 and CDR2: SGHRS and YFSETQ. This CDR3 has 15 amino acids. CDR3 bases read: TGCGCCAGCAGCCGAAGGGGGGGCGGTCAAGAGACC. Protein: CASSRRGGGQET. The full CDR3 protein reads CASSRRGGGQETQYF.

With respect to this clone: With the read ending 3 residues before the CDR3 end, the germline J gene is used to fill in that end. The V call is TRBV2, the J call TRBJ1-6; 11 positions agree with TRBD1. With 7 bases clipped from V and 10 bases from J, the junction kept 9 bases outside the gene matches. Germline V gene data show CDR1 as SNHLY and CDR2 as FYNNEI. The CDR3 has 15 residues. The DNA read from the CDR3 is TGTGCCAGCACTACTCGGGACAGGGGGTGGTCACCC. Translation gives CASTTRDRGWSP. The whole CDR3 is CASTTRDRGWSPLHF.

For this clone: The read comes to an end 3 residues before the CDR3 does, leaving the germline J gene to fill in the end. V gene TRBV14 combines with J gene TRBJ1-2; TRBD1 might be the D (5 bases). The germline CDR1 and CDR2 sequences are SGHDN and FVKESK. This CDR3 has 17 amino acids. The CDR3 bases that were read are TGTGCCAGCAGCCCCCGGACTAGCGGGGCACTCACAGATACC. As protein: CASSPRTSGALTDT. The CDR3 in full is CASSPRTSGALTDTYTF.

With respect to this clone: The read halts 3 residues ahead of the CDR3 end, with the missing end drawn from the germline J gene. The V gene is TRBV7-9, the J gene TRBJ1-1; the D gene is possibly TRBD1 (5 bases). V shed 3 bases and J shed 1 base, with 9 bases lying between them. Germline V gene sequence: CDR1 SEHNR, CDR2 FQNEAQ (reference sequence). The CDR3 has 14 residues. The CDR3 sequence: CASSFLQGNTEAFF. The covered CDR3 bases are TGTGCCAGCAGCTTTCTCCAGGGGAACACTGAA.

As concerns this clone: From the germline J gene comes the end of the CDR3, since the read stops 3 residues before it. The chain recombines TRBV19 with TRBJ1-2; 8 nucleotides match TRBD1. Germline lookup yields CDR1 LNHDA and CDR2 SQIVND (reference sequence). CDR3 length: 16 residues. The CDR3 is CASSIDRGQAADTYTF. The part of the CDR3 DNA that was read is TGTGCCAGTAGTATAGATCGGGGACAGGCAGCAGATACC.

Note on this clone: Read coverage stops 3 residues before the CDR3 terminus; the germline J gene supplies the remainder. The V call is TRBV6-1, the J call TRBJ1-2, with D hard to call. This CDR3 spans 13 amino acids. Germline CDR1 is MNHNS and CDR2 is SASEGT. The CDR3 spells CASSEHITRDYTF. The DNA read from the CDR3 is TGTGCCAGCAGTGAACATATAACGCGGGAC.

Regarding this clone: The CDR3 is cut off 3 residues early in the read; its end comes from the germline J gene. The chain joins TRBV5-6 to TRBJ1-1; 7 bases are a match to TRBD1. The germline gives CDR1 SGHDT, CDR2 YYEEEE. The J segment lost 6 bases and the V segment lost 4 bases, leaving 9 bases of the junction unmatched. CDR3 length: 14 residues. Partial CDR3 DNA: TGTGCCAGCAGCCGACAGGGTCTTAACGCTGAA. Translated: CASSRQGLNAE. The whole CDR3 region reads CASSRQGLNAEAFF.

CDR3 sequence reads: CASSVKGLDTGELFF. Partial CDR3 DNA: TGTGCCAGCAGTGTGAAGGGTTTGGACACCGGGGAG. V gene TRBV2 combines with J gene TRBJ2-2; D gene uncertain. The read halts 3 residues ahead of the CDR3 end, with the missing end drawn from the germline J gene. This CDR3 spans 15 amino acids. V was shortened by 4 bases and J by 3 bases, with 12 bases between the two germline ends. Germline V gene data show CDR1 as SNHLY and CDR2 as FYNNEI.

A word on this clone: Read data end 3 residues before the CDR3 end; the end is taken from the germline J gene. The rearrangement joins TRBV20-1 to TRBJ2-7, with D hard to call. Germline V gene data show CDR1 as DFQATT and CDR2 as SNEGSKA (reference sequence). The CDR3 covers 15 residues. The V gene lost 0 bases and the J gene lost 0 bases, with 12 bases spanning the gap. CDR3 loop: CSARDDGRNSYEQYF. Incomplete CDR3 DNA: TGCAGTGCTAGAGATGATGGCAGGAACTCCTACGAG.

Worth noting for this clone: The CDR3 end lies 3 residues beyond the end of the read and is filled in from the germline J gene. The chain has TRBV18 and TRBJ1-1; D unresolved. From germline, CDR1 is KGHSH and CDR2 LQKENI. CDR3 size: 14 residues. Trimming stripped 1 base from V and 4 bases from J, with 10 bases between. The CDR3 here is CASSPQQTSTEAFF. The sequenced CDR3 bases are TGTGCCAGCTCACCACAACAGACATCCACTGAA. The full variable domain, rest sourced from reference TRBV18 and TRBJ1-1, is NAGVMQNPRHLVRRRGQEARLRCSPMKGHSHVYWYRQLPEEGLKFMVYLQKENIIDESGMPKERFSAEFPKEGPSILRIQQVVRGDSAAYFCASSPQQTSTEAFFGQGTRLTVV.

CDR3 DNA (partial): TGTGCCAGCAGGTTCGGGACTCCCAGGAGCTCCTACGAC. Protein: CASRFGTPRSSYD. The full CDR3 reads CASRFGTPRSSYDYTF. V is TRBV2 and J is TRBJ1-2, with a possible D match to TRBD1 (5 bases). The missing CDR3 end, 3 residues past where the read stops, is filled in from the germline J gene. Looked up from germline, CDR1 is SNHLY and CDR2 is FYNNEI. CDR3 size: 16 residues. The full variable domain, with the rest looked up from reference TRBV2 and TRBJ1-2, is EPEVTQTPSHQVTQMGQEVILRCVPISNHLYFYWYRQILGQKVEFLVSFYNNEISEKSEIFDDQFSVERPDGSNFTLKIRSTKLEDSAMYFCASRFGTPRSSYDYTFGSGTRLTVV.